This T cell receptor beta chain derives from a study of cytomegalovirus exposure and HLA in healthy donors. In the study overall: The platform used for the roughly 120 validation repertoires matched that of the approximately 640 first-cohort repertoires, a later analysis reported.

The assay was immunoSEQ multiplex PCR, and TCRdb's table has in-frame clones only and misses some. The table includes hundreds of thousands of clones, 86% detected once. Notes on this clone: Its antigen is currently unknown.

In germline, CDR1 is MNHEY, CDR2 SVGAGI. The CDR3 length is 13 residues. V lost 6 bases and J 5 bases, leaving 11 bases between the germline ends. General study results and limits: Using the classifier, cytomegalovirus status was reportedly diagnosed with high specificity and sensitivity. Cytomegalovirus association was listed for 164 TCR beta chains.

The sequencing sample was made of PBMCs. The receptor's source is a young woman in good health and CMV-seronegative. The V and J genes are TRBV6-5 and TRBJ2-1; unclear D gene. CDR3 in DNA: TGTGCCAGCAGAAGCGTAGTGCACAATGAGCAGTTCTTC. Its translation: CASRSVVHNEQFF.